This T cell receptor beta chain was observed in a study of T cell responses to AZD1222 COVID-19 vaccine listed by TCRdb under 2021. About the investigation overall: A total of about 250 trial participants underwent TCR sequencing, of whom 200 to 220 had received two doses of AZD1222 and some 25 had received two doses of the MenACWY control vaccine. Trial participants were enrolled by age into subgroups of 18-55, 56-69 and 70-plus years, and about 150, 27 and 61 TCR-sequenced participants, respectively, were included in these subgroups. What the work shows at the level of the full study, not this receptor alone: In the small 56-69-year group, the increase in depth fell short of significance, most likely because of low power. The vaccine-associated CD4 TCRs covered the entire spike protein, and the dominant responses fell in regions 160-218 and 743-854. Nearly half of unique spike-specific TCRs reportedly recognized epitopes outside regions mutated in the B.1.351 and B.1.1.7 variants. Conclusions about previously exposed vaccinees are limited because only 5 or 6 AZD1222 recipients were SARS-CoV-2 seropositive at baseline. Most participants were white British and females outnumbered males, and the authors suggested that clonal diversity may have been underestimated. Because no day 14 peak-response samples were available, repertoires were characterized only after the peak T cell response. After two AZD1222 doses, spike-specific TCR breadth and depth were significantly higher than at day 0 and than in MenACWY recipients.

The table lists this clone with a count of one. The specificity of this receptor is unknown. Base quality data are lacking; no much larger clone is found one base away. The CDR3 regions of human TCRbeta chains were subjected to immunosequencing. Under the source paper's analysis protocol: Repertoire TCRs were checked for matches against a reference library of SARS-CoV-2-specific TCRs that had been generated using the MIRA antigen-specificity platform. Breadth was defined as the fraction of unique TCRs that were SARS-CoV-2-associated. Depth was defined as the fraction of total T cells that were SARS-CoV-2-associated. Using the MIRA data, every spike-specific TCR was mapped to the spike region that the TCR reacted to and assigned to either a CD4 or a CD8 class. Log10-transformed breadth and depth values were compared by one-way ANOVA with Sidak's multiple comparisons tests. Here the immuneACCESS table is served through TCRdb, limited to in-frame sequences with V and J called. Missing clones are a known gap in these copies; in checked studies unresolved V genes cover under half, and the rest lacks a known reason. V and J calls and clone size are copied from that table; D and trimming were computed from the DNA. The sample includes just over 90,000 clones, with 75% to 90% observed a single time. 2.5% of the sample belongs to the ten largest clones.

The meaning of the sample's time point label: about 28 days (+/-7) after the second vaccine dose. Because spike-specific TCR depth and breadth did not differ between the two schedules, AZD1222 recipients who got a second dose at roughly 4 weeks were pooled with those who got a second dose at roughly 12 weeks. The vaccinee samples were drawn from two UK trials, COV001 and COV002, one of which was a single-blind randomized controlled phase 2/3 trial testing AZD1222 (ChAdOx1 nCoV-19) in healthy adults. Trial participant PBMC samples were collected at day 0 and day 28 after the second dose for TCRbeta chain sequencing. Deletion took 0 bases off V and 8 bases off J, with a span of 5 bases between the germline ends. The germline V gene (reference sequence) gives CDR1 as SGHAT and CDR2 as FQDESV. Spanning cysteine to phenylalanine, the CDR3 consists of 13 amino acids. CDR3 DNA is the only sequence kept; it has 39 bases, read in frame from the first base.

The chain couples TRBV11-1 to TRBJ1-6, with the identity of the D gene unclear. The receptor was derived from an adult who received the AZD1222 COVID-19 vaccine. The source was peripheral blood, collected 28 days after the second AZD1222 dose. The CDR3 loop reads CASSLALDSPLHF. The nucleotide sequence reads TGTGCCAGCAGCTTAGCGCTTGATTCACCCCTCCACTTT. Reference TRBV11-1 and TRBJ1-6 proteins supply the regions before and after the CDR3; the full variable domain is: EAEVAQSPRYKITEKSQAVAFWCDPISGHATLYWYRQILGQGPELLVQFQDESVVDDSQLPKDRFSAERLKGVDSTLKIQPAELGDSAMYLCASSLALDSPLHFGNGTRLTVT.